This T cell receptor beta chain was captured in a study of blood T cell repertoires in COVID-19. The CDR3 runs 15 residues. The V gene lost 1 base and the J gene lost 3 bases, with 13 bases spanning the gap. Germline V CDR1 and CDR2: SGHTA, FQGNSA. The table came from immunoSEQ multiplex PCR; TCRdb's copy has only in-frame clones and leaves some out. This sample has roughly 270,000 clones, with 75% to 90% found just once. Participant-reported clinical history was the basis for cohort assignment. Sequenced input: PBMCs or T cells enriched from blood (not recorded which). The chain has TRBV7-2 and TRBJ2-7; D is perhaps TRBD1 (5 bases). This receptor was obtained from a woman in her forties or fifties who had recovered from COVID-19. The CDR3 loop is CASSLEGSANYEQYF. CDR3 nucleotides: TGTGCCAGCAGCTTAGAGGGGTCGGCTAACTACGAGCAGTACTTC.